One sample yielded the 29 T cell receptor beta chains listed below, sequenced in a study of response to subunit inactivated influenza vaccine (dated by TCRdb to the late 2010s). The library was produced with RT-PCR. The instrument was an Illumina HiSeq 2500. Through fastp at Q25 and MiXCR, TCRdb rebuilt clones from the public reads, retaining in-frame beta chains. A single entry per CDR3 protein holds the most common genes and DNA from its merged rows. The sample records 150,000 to 200,000 distinct CDR3 sequences, about 9.3% of which are singletons. The ten biggest clones cover approximately 10% of the sample. The sequenced sample was non-naive T cells sorted from PBMCs, obtained on the day of vaccination. Taken with the paper, the label for cell subset or site translates to: memory T cell fraction. The source of these receptors is a middle-aged man who received an inactivated influenza vaccine. Donor details come from another sample of the same person, matched by shared clones.

CDR3 residues: CSAFRQVDGYTF. DNA for the CDR3: TGCAGTGCCTTCCGACAGGTAGATGGCTACACCTTC. This chain joins TRBV20-1 and TRBJ1-2; maybe TRBD1 (6 bases). V lost 6 bases and J 6 bases, leaving 14 bases between the germline ends. Germline CDR1 reads DFQATT; CDR2 reads SNEGSKA (reference sequence). This CDR3 region has 12 residues.

The chain combines TRBV7-2 with TRBJ1-6, with TRBD1 matching over 9 bases. Trimming at V came to 3 bases and at J to 7 bases, leaving 4 bases not matched to a gene. Germline V gene sequence: CDR1 SGHTA, CDR2 FQGNSA. The CDR3 sequence is 15 residues long. The CDR3 reads CASSLTGTGNSPLHF. DNA of the CDR3: TGTGCCAGCAGCTTGACCGGGACAGGGAATTCACCCCTCCACTTT.

The sample holds many counts of this clonotype. The chain employs TRBV6-2 or TRBV6-3 and TRBJ2-1; 7 bases line up with TRBD2. CDR3 length: 14 amino acids. Germline-derived CDR1 and CDR2 are MNHEY and SVGEGT. V lost 5 bases, J lost 5 bases, and 6 bases stayed unmatched. The CDR3 is CASSRLAANNEQFF. The DNA for the CDR3 is TGTGCCAGCAGTCGGCTAGCGGCAAACAATGAGCAGTTCTTC.

This clonotype was found a few times. The chain couples TRBV30 to TRBJ2-3, with 10 bases lining up with TRBD2. The CDR3 is 17 residues long. The V segment lost 3 bases and the J segment 1 base; nucleotides outside the gene matches: 10. Germline values: CDR1 GTSNPN, CDR2 SVGIG (reference sequence). CDR3 in DNA: TGTGCCTGGAGGAGGGGTAGCGGGGGGCTGGGCACAGATACGCAGTATTTT. Translated, it gives CAWRRGSGGLGTDTQYF.

This clonotype came up many times. The chain is built from TRBV6-2 or TRBV6-3 and TRBJ1-5, with D possibly being TRBD1 (5 bases). The V end was cut by 0 bases, the J end by 4 bases, with 10 bases between. Germline-derived CDR1 and CDR2 are MNHEY and SVGEGT. CDR3 length: 15 residues. Here the CDR3 reads CASSYSFRGNQPQHF. The CDR3 region has the DNA TGTGCCAGCAGTTACTCGTTCCGGGGGAATCAGCCCCAGCATTTT.

The J gene is TRBJ2-2, the V gene TRBV25-1; either TRBD1 or TRBD2 may supply D (6 bases each). The length of the CDR3 is 16 residues. Trimming removed 5 bases at V and 2 bases at J, with 15 bases between. Germline CDR1 is MGHDK and CDR2 is SYGVNS. This CDR3 is CASSPFRGPNTGELFF. DNA of the CDR3: TGTGCCAGCAGTCCCTTCCGGGGGCCAAACACCGGGGAGCTGTTTTTT.

This clonotype was picked up many times. The V call is TRBV12-3 or TRBV12-4, the J call TRBJ2-3; no firm D call. The CDR3 consists of 14 residues. V gave up 6 bases and J gave up 0 bases, with 10 bases separating them. The CDR3 is CASRRAVSTDTQYF. The CDR3 nucleotides are TGTGCCAGCAGACGGGCAGTGAGCACAGATACGCAGTATTTT.

This clonotype was found a few times. The chain is built from TRBV27 and TRBJ2-7; D tentatively fits TRBD1 or TRBD2 (5 bases each). V was clipped by 9 bases and J by 3 bases, with 21 bases between them. Germline lookup yields CDR1 MNHEY and CDR2 SMNVEV (reference sequence). This CDR3 has 15 residues. CDR3 DNA sequence: TGTGCCAGTAGAATCGCTCCGGGACGGGGCTACGAGCAGTACTTC. Amino acids: CASRIAPGRGYEQYF.

This chain connects TRBV11-1 to TRBJ2-2, with a tentative D call TRBD2 (6 bases). This CDR3 comprises 15 residues. The germline V gene has CDR1 SGHAT and CDR2 FQDESV (reference sequence). Trimming pared 4 bases from V and 6 bases from J, leaving 15 bases between. The CDR3 protein is CASSYNTWGAGELFF. The CDR3 DNA reads as TGTGCCAGCAGCTACAACACCTGGGGGGCCGGGGAGCTGTTTTTT.

This clonotype was seen a few times. The gene calls are TRBV7-2 and TRBJ2-7; no clear D. In germline, CDR1 is SGHTA, CDR2 FQGNSA. The V gene lost 6 bases and the J gene lost 1 base, with 13 bases spanning the gap. The CDR3 contains 14 residues. The CDR3 sequence is CASSLPRQSYEQYF. CDR3 in DNA: TGTGCCAGCAGTTTACCGCGGCAGTCCTACGAGCAGTACTTC.

This clonotype came up a few times. The gene calls are TRBV5-1 and TRBJ1-6; 7 bases fit TRBD1. Looked up from germline, CDR1 is SGHRS and CDR2 is YFSETQ. V was pared by 4 bases and J by 6 bases, with 10 bases of the junction left unmatched. The CDR3 spans 16 residues. The DNA of the CDR3 is TGCGCCAGCAGCGACACCGGGACAGCCCGTAATTCACCCCTCCACTTT. Translation gives CASSDTGTARNSPLHF.

The chain links TRBV5-5 to TRBJ1-5, with no clear D. V gave up 4 bases and J gave up 9 bases, with 14 bases separating them. This CDR3 comprises 13 residues. Per germline, CDR1 SGHKS and CDR2 YYEKEE (reference sequence). In DNA, the CDR3 is TGTGCCAGCAGCCAACAGCTTACGGGGCCCCAGCATTTT. Residues: CASSQQLTGPQHF.

This clonotype was detected ten times or more. The chain is built from TRBV12-3 or TRBV12-4 and TRBJ2-7; 7 positions agree with TRBD1. The CDR3 extends over 14 amino acids. After removal of 3 bases from V and 6 bases from J, the junction contained 8 bases not matched to a gene. DNA for the CDR3: TGTGCCAGCAGTTTGGGACAGCGGCATTCCGAGCAGTACTTC. This codes for CASSLGQRHSEQYF.

This clonotype was recorded a few times. The V gene is TRBV7-2, the J gene TRBJ2-3; D gene uncertain. Germline values: CDR1 SGHTA, CDR2 FQGNSA. The CDR3 loop spans 12 amino acids. Deletions cut 5 bases from V and 8 bases from J, with 11 bases between. The CDR3 sequence: CASSQDWGTQYF. In DNA, the CDR3 is TGTGCCAGCAGCCAAGACTGGGGTACGCAGTATTTT.

The rearrangement links TRBV9 to TRBJ2-7; 9 nucleotides match TRBD1. CDR3 length equals 15 residues. The V and J ends lost 4 bases and 2 bases, in that order; junction bases with no gene match: 7. Germline CDR1 is SGDLS and CDR2 is YYNGEE. The CDR3 reads CASSTGQGPTYEQYF. Here the CDR3 DNA reads TGTGCCAGCAGCACCGGACAGGGGCCGACCTACGAGCAGTACTTC.

This clonotype was seen repeatedly, ten times or more. This rearrangement joins TRBV28 to TRBJ2-2; 11 bases align to TRBD1. Germline V CDR1 and CDR2: MDHEN, SYDVKM. Trimming at V came to 6 bases and at J to 7 bases, leaving 7 bases not matched to a gene. The CDR3 spans 15 residues. The CDR3 nucleotides are TGTGCCAGCAGACCTGCCGGGACAGGGGGCGGGGAGCTGTTTTTT. Its protein is CASRPAGTGGGELFF.

This chain links TRBV25-1 with TRBJ2-5; D may be TRBD1 (8 bases). V was shortened by 3 bases and J by 1 base, with 27 bases between the two germline ends. The germline CDR1 and CDR2 sequences are MGHDK and SYGVNS. CDR3 size: 20 residues. The DNA for the CDR3 is TGTGCCAGCAGTGATCCCCAGGGGGCGGGAGAGACCCAAGTCCAAGAGACCCAGTACTTC. Its translation is CASSDPQGAGETQVQETQYF.

In its sample, this clonotype was seen many times. The chain has TRBV5-1 and TRBJ2-1; the D gene could be TRBD1 or TRBD2 (5 bases each). Germline V gene data show CDR1 as SGHRS and CDR2 as YFSETQ. The V gene lost 0 bases and the J gene lost 0 bases, with 7 bases spanning the gap. This CDR3 region has 15 residues. Here the CDR3 reads CASSLDGGSYNEQFF. The CDR3 DNA sequence: TGCGCCAGCAGCTTGGATGGGGGCTCCTACAATGAGCAGTTCTTC.

In its sample, this clonotype was seen a few times. V and J are TRBV20-1 and TRBJ2-5, with 9 bases lining up with TRBD1. V lost 2 bases to trimming and J lost 4 bases; unmatched junction nucleotides: 14. CDR1 and CDR2 (germline): DFQATT, SNEGSKA (reference sequence). The CDR3 has 17 residues. This CDR3 reads CSARRRFSGTGRETQYF. The DNA of the CDR3 is TGCAGTGCTAGACGTCGTTTCTCCGGGACAGGGAGAGAGACCCAGTACTTC.

The chain recombines TRBV18 with TRBJ2-3; 11 nucleotides line up with TRBD2. The CDR3 has 18 residues. V shed 3 bases, J shed 0 bases, and the junction held 8 bases outside the gene matches. Germline-derived CDR1 and CDR2 are KGHSH and LQKENI. The chain's CDR3 is CASSPTSGSLFSTDTQYF. The CDR3, as DNA: TGTGCCAGCTCACCCACTAGCGGGAGCCTGTTTAGCACAGATACGCAGTATTTT.

This clonotype was detected many times. The chain combines TRBV5-6 with TRBJ2-5; D may be TRBD2 (6 bases). CDR1 SGHDT and CDR2 YYEEEE come from the germline V gene. CDR3 size: 15 residues. V was pared by 1 base and J by 7 bases, with 17 bases between. The CDR3 protein is CASSLWGRGGGTQYF. The CDR3 bases are TGTGCCAGCAGCTTGTGGGGACGGGGAGGAGGGACCCAGTACTTC.

Concerning this clonotype: With a much larger clone just one base away, this may be a read error. The CDR3 nucleotides are TGTGCCACCAGTGAGGGGCGGACGAGCTTCTACAATGAGCAGTCCTTC. It is translated as CATSEGRTSFYNEQSF. The rearrangement uses TRBV24-1 and TRBJ2-1; perhaps TRBD1 as D (5 bases). The CDR3 spans 16 residues. From germline, CDR1 is KGHDR and CDR2 SFDVKD.

This clonotype has at least ten counts. The rearrangement uses TRBV19 and TRBJ1-2; D is perhaps TRBD1 (5 bases). Between the trimmed V and J ends, which lost 5 bases and 2 bases, there was a span of 9 bases. Germline V gives CDR1 LNHDA, CDR2 SQIVND (reference sequence). The CDR3 extends over 13 amino acids. The CDR3 loop is CASSPGRNYGYTF. The CDR3, as DNA: TGTGCCAGTAGTCCGGGACGGAACTATGGCTACACCTTC. The full variable domain, with the rest looked up from reference TRBV19 and TRBJ1-2, is DGGITQSPKYLFRKEGQNVTLSCEQNLNHDAMYWYRQDPGQGLRLIYYSQIVNDFQKGDIAEGYSVSREKKESFPLTVTSAQKNPTAFYLCASSPGRNYGYTFGSGTRLTVV.

Note on this clonotype: A much more abundant neighbour one base away suggests this may be a read error. This chain links TRBV11-1 with TRBJ2-1; 10 positions agree with TRBD2. CDR3 length equals 19 residues. Germline lookup yields CDR1 SGHAT and CDR2 FQDESV (reference sequence). The V and J ends lost 8 bases and 3 bases, in that order; junction bases with no gene match: 19. The CDR3 nucleotides are TGTGCCAGCGGCCCCACTAGCGGGATCGGTCTCGGGTTCTACAATGAGCAGTTCTTC. Its protein is CASGPTSGIGLGFYNEQFF.

This clonotype was found many times. The rearrangement uses TRBV5-1 and TRBJ1-3, with 7 bases matching TRBD1. V lost 0 bases, J lost 1 base, and 7 bases stayed unmatched. Germline V gives CDR1 SGHRS, CDR2 YFSETQ. The CDR3 runs to 17 residues. The CDR3 sequence is CASSLDQGGLSGNTIYF. The CDR3 bases are TGCGCCAGCAGCTTGGACCAGGGGGGCCTTTCTGGAAACACCATATATTTT.

This clonotype was picked up a small number of times. This may be a read error: a much more frequent sequence differs by one nucleotide. The V call is TRBV4-1, the J call TRBJ2-3; 12 bases fit TRBD2. Germline CDR1 reads MGHRA; CDR2 reads YSYEKL. This CDR3 contains 17 residues. J lost 5 bases, V lost 4 bases, and 10 bases had no gene match. In DNA form, the CDR3 reads TGCGCCAGCAGCCGAGGACTAGCGGGGTCTCGGGGAGATACGCAGTATTTT. Protein product: CASSRGLAGSRGDTQYF.

This clonotype has a handful of counts. The J gene is TRBJ2-1, the V gene TRBV5-1, with TRBD1 identical over 9 bases. The length of the CDR3 is 17 residues. Trimming at V came to 4 bases and at J to 0 bases, leaving 8 bases not matched to a gene. Germline V gene lookup returns CDR1 SGHRS and CDR2 YFSETQ. CDR3 region: CASSSWTGVSSYNEQFF. The CDR3, as DNA: TGCGCCAGCAGCAGCTGGACAGGGGTCAGCTCCTACAATGAGCAGTTCTTC.

This clonotype was counted ten times or more. The chain employs TRBV27 and TRBJ2-2, with 11 bases fitting TRBD2. The CDR3 runs 23 residues. V lost 2 bases and J lost 1; bases outside the gene matches: 21. Per the germline V gene, CDR1 is MNHEY and CDR2 is SMNVEV (reference sequence). CDR3 in DNA: TGTGCCAGCAGTTTAAGGGACGTTCTAGCGGGAGGATTTGGGGCCTGGAACACCGGGGAGCTGTTTTTT. As protein: CASSLRDVLAGGFGAWNTGELFF.

This clonotype was recorded a few times. The rearrangement joins TRBV11-2 to TRBJ2-6; D ambiguous. Germline V CDR1 and CDR2: SGHAT, FQNNGV. V lost 1 base and J 2 bases, leaving 6 bases between the germline ends. The CDR3 sequence is 15 residues long. The CDR3 DNA sequence: TGTGCCAGCAGCTTAGTCAAAGCTGGGGCCAACGTCCTGACTTTC. Protein sequence: CASSLVKAGANVLTF.